A selection of T cell receptor beta chains follows, all from one sample in a study of CD8 T cells in Susac syndrome. TCRdb processed the immunoSEQ multiplex PCR reads anew with MiXCR; each CDR3 protein has one entry. Of about 440,000 distinct CDR3 sequences listed, about 85% are singletons. Specimen: CD8+ T cells from PBMCs. The origin of the receptors is a human donor with multiple sclerosis. CDR3s include the opening cysteine and the closing phenylalanine or tryptophan. The D gene is left open where the match is weak. Not every row has a clone size; where given, it reads once, few, many or a size class.

J gene: TRBJ1-2
D gene: TRBD1
clone size: -
V gene: TRBV4-1
CDR3 protein: CASSQGGGQGAPGYTF
CDR3 DNA: TGCGCCAGCAGTCAGGGGGGCGGACAGGGGGCGCCTGGCTACACCTTC

J gene: TRBJ1-1
D gene: -
clone size: few
V gene: TRBV6-1
CDR3 protein: CASSVLTGPEAFF
CDR3 DNA: TGTGCCAGCAGTGTCCTGACAGGACCAGAAGCTTTCTTT

J gene: TRBJ2-1
D gene: TRBD1
clone size: once
V gene: TRBV25-1
CDR3 protein: CASGLTGTGTHEQFF
CDR3 DNA: TGTGCCAGCGGATTAACCGGGACAGGGACACATGAGCAGTTCTTC

J gene: TRBJ1-1
D gene: TRBD1
clone size: -
V gene: TRBV20-1
CDR3 protein: CSASWQGVTEAFF
CDR3 DNA: TGCAGTGCTAGTTGGCAGGGGGTGACTGAAGCTTTCTTT

J gene: TRBJ2-1
D gene: -
clone size: -
V gene: TRBV3-1
CDR3 protein: CASSFLDSGALSYNEQFF
CDR3 DNA: TGTGCCAGCAGCTTTCTCGATAGCGGAGCACTCTCCTACAATGAGCAGTTCTTC

J gene: TRBJ2-1
D gene: -
clone size: few
V gene: TRBV6-5
CDR3 protein: CASSYLQGKDNEQFF
CDR3 DNA: TGTGCCAGCAGTTACCTCCAGGGTAAGGACAATGAGCAGTTCTTC

J gene: TRBJ1-4
D gene: -
clone size: -
V gene: TRBV27
CDR3 protein: CASSLYGSTNEKLFF
CDR3 DNA: TGTGCCAGCAGTTTATATGGGTCAACTAATGAAAAACTGTTTTTT

J gene: TRBJ2-2
D gene: TRBD2
clone size: -
V gene: TRBV12-5
CDR3 protein: CASGFGREWETGELFF
CDR3 DNA: TGTGCTAGTGGTTTTGGGCGGGAGTGGGAAACCGGGGAGCTGTTTTTT

J gene: TRBJ1-1
D gene: -
clone size: once
V gene: TRBV5-5
CDR3 protein: CASSLQTVEAFF
CDR3 DNA: TGTGCCAGCAGCTTACAGACCGTTGAAGCTTTCTTT

J gene: TRBJ1-1
D gene: -
clone size: -
V gene: TRBV7-8
CDR3 protein: CASSSYSGTEAFF
CDR3 DNA: TGTGCCAGCAGCTCTTACTCGGGGACTGAAGCTTTCTTT

J gene: TRBJ1-5
D gene: -
clone size: -
V gene: TRBV12-5
CDR3 protein: CASGLAGWSQPQHF
CDR3 DNA: TGTGCTAGTGGTTTAGCAGGTTGGAGTCAGCCCCAGCATTTT

J gene: TRBJ2-7
D gene: -
clone size: few
V gene: TRBV5-1
CDR3 protein: CASSLNVHEQYF
CDR3 DNA: TGCGCCAGCAGCTTGAACGTCCACGAGCAGTACTTC

J gene: TRBJ2-7
D gene: TRBD1
clone size: -
V gene: TRBV7-2
CDR3 protein: CASSSELEGAEEQYF
CDR3 DNA: TGTGCCAGCAGCTCCGAGCTCGAGGGGGCGGAGGAGCAGTACTTC

J gene: TRBJ2-7
D gene: -
clone size: -
V gene: TRBV5-1
CDR3 protein: CASSLAREGSYEQYF
CDR3 DNA: TGCGCCAGCAGCTTGGCCCGTGAGGGCTCCTACGAGCAGTACTTC

J gene: TRBJ2-2
D gene: TRBD1
clone size: -
V gene: TRBV27
CDR3 protein: CASRQYRGAGELFF
CDR3 DNA: TGTGCCAGCAGGCAATACAGGGGGGCCGGGGAGCTGTTTTTT

J gene: TRBJ2-2
D gene: TRBD2
clone size: -
V gene: TRBV29-1
CDR3 protein: CSVAGGTGELFF
CDR3 DNA: TGCAGCGTAGCGGGGGGGACCGGGGAGCTGTTTTTT

J gene: TRBJ2-1
D gene: TRBD2
clone size: -
V gene: TRBV19
CDR3 protein: CASSRRGEALWVNEQFF
CDR3 DNA: TGTGCCAGTAGCCGTCGGGGGGAGGCCCTCTGGGTCAATGAGCAGTTCTTC

J gene: TRBJ2-1
D gene: TRBD2
clone size: -
V gene: TRBV4-1
CDR3 protein: CASSQVPGQRDGQFF
CDR3 DNA: TGCGCCAGCAGCCAAGTTCCGGGCCAGCGGGACGGGCAGTTCTTC

J gene: TRBJ2-1
D gene: -
clone size: -
V gene: TRBV7-2
CDR3 protein: CASSLVRGGNEQFF
CDR3 DNA: TGTGCCAGCAGCTTAGTTCGAGGGGGCAATGAGCAGTTCTTC

J gene: TRBJ2-1
D gene: TRBD1
clone size: -
V gene: TRBV7-9
CDR3 protein: CASIFWDSSNEQFF
CDR3 DNA: TGTGCCAGCATCTTTTGGGACAGCAGCAATGAGCAGTTCTTC

J gene: TRBJ2-5
D gene: TRBD1
clone size: -
V gene: TRBV7-9
CDR3 protein: CASSSRGTGEETQYF
CDR3 DNA: TGTGCCAGCAGCTCGAGGGGGACAGGGGAAGAGACCCAGTACTTC

J gene: TRBJ2-7
D gene: TRBD1
clone size: -
V gene: TRBV6-6
CDR3 protein: CASSYEGTGQYF
CDR3 DNA: TGTGCCAGCAGTTACGAAGGGACAGGGCAGTACTTC

J gene: TRBJ2-2
D gene: TRBD2
clone size: -
V gene: TRBV29-1
CDR3 protein: CSVELGLAGVLNTGELFF
CDR3 DNA: TGCAGCGTTGAATTGGGACTAGCGGGGGTATTGAACACCGGGGAGCTGTTTTTT

J gene: TRBJ2-5
D gene: -
clone size: -
V gene: TRBV3-1
CDR3 protein: CASSLSSAEQETQYF
CDR3 DNA: TGTGCCAGCAGCCTAAGTAGCGCGGAACAAGAGACCCAGTACTTC

J gene: TRBJ2-5
D gene: TRBD2
clone size: -
V gene: TRBV27
CDR3 protein: CASSTHRGGAVETQYF
CDR3 DNA: TGTGCCAGCAGTACTCATCGGGGAGGGGCAGTCGAGACCCAGTACTTC

J gene: TRBJ2-1
D gene: -
clone size: -
V gene: TRBV11-2
CDR3 protein: CASSLVLSEQFF
CDR3 DNA: TGTGCCAGCAGCTTAGTACTCTCGGAGCAGTTCTTC

J gene: TRBJ2-5
D gene: -
clone size: -
V gene: TRBV19
CDR3 protein: CASSIDRTETQYF
CDR3 DNA: TGTGCCAGTAGTATAGATCGGACGGAGACCCAGTACTTC

J gene: TRBJ2-2
D gene: -
clone size: -
V gene: TRBV19
CDR3 protein: CASSFSYLTGELFF
CDR3 DNA: TGTGCCAGTAGTTTTAGCTACCTGACCGGGGAGCTGTTTTTT

J gene: TRBJ2-5
D gene: -
clone size: -
V gene: TRBV11-2
CDR3 protein: CASSPDGGPETQYF
CDR3 DNA: TGTGCCAGCAGCCCCGACGGGGGGCCAGAGACCCAGTACTTC

J gene: TRBJ1-1
D gene: -
clone size: -
V gene: TRBV10-3
CDR3 protein: CAISEGTAAEAFF
CDR3 DNA: TGTGCCATCAGTGAGGGAACAGCCGCAGAAGCTTTCTTT

J gene: TRBJ2-3
D gene: TRBD2
clone size: -
V gene: TRBV9
CDR3 protein: CASSADFPFEREATDTQYF
CDR3 DNA: TGTGCCAGCAGCGCCGACTTTCCGTTCGAGCGGGAGGCCACAGATACGCAGTATTTT

J gene: TRBJ2-3
D gene: TRBD2
clone size: -
V gene: TRBV19
CDR3 protein: CASSLAGELIGTDTQYF
CDR3 DNA: TGTGCCAGTAGCTTAGCGGGGGAGTTAATCGGCACAGATACGCAGTATTTT

J gene: TRBJ2-7
D gene: -
clone size: -
V gene: TRBV27
CDR3 protein: CASSLIQGVEQYF
CDR3 DNA: TGTGCCAGCAGTCTCATACAGGGTGTCGAGCAGTACTTC

J gene: TRBJ1-1
D gene: -
clone size: -
V gene: TRBV10-3
CDR3 protein: CATAAGAENTEAFF
CDR3 DNA: TGTGCCACCGCCGCGGGGGCCGAGAACACTGAAGCTTTCTTT

J gene: TRBJ2-5
D gene: -
clone size: -
V gene: TRBV29-1
CDR3 protein: CSVATSQETQYF
CDR3 DNA: TGCAGCGTTGCGACAAGCCAAGAGACCCAGTACTTC

J gene: TRBJ2-1
D gene: TRBD1
clone size: -
V gene: TRBV12-3/TRBV12-4
CDR3 protein: CASRPDRGPGILSYNEQFF
CDR3 DNA: TGTGCCAGCAGACCGGACAGGGGGCCCGGTATTCTTTCCTACAATGAGCAGTTCTTC

J gene: TRBJ1-2
D gene: -
clone size: -
V gene: TRBV29-1
CDR3 protein: CSVETDTAGGGYTF
CDR3 DNA: TGCAGCGTTGAAACCGATACAGCGGGAGGAGGCTACACCTTC

J gene: TRBJ2-2
D gene: -
clone size: -
V gene: TRBV4-1
CDR3 protein: CASSQVQFTGELFF
CDR3 DNA: TGCGCCAGCAGCCAAGTTCAGTTCACCGGGGAGCTGTTTTTT

J gene: TRBJ2-1
D gene: -
clone size: -
V gene: TRBV11-3
CDR3 protein: CASSPRWRASSYNEQFF
CDR3 DNA: TGTGCCAGCAGCCCGAGATGGCGGGCAAGCTCCTACAATGAGCAGTTCTTC

J gene: TRBJ2-7
D gene: TRBD2
clone size: -
V gene: TRBV7-2
CDR3 protein: CASSPLAGLYEQYF
CDR3 DNA: TGTGCCAGCAGCCCCTTAGCGGGGCTCTACGAGCAGTACTTC

J gene: TRBJ2-3
D gene: TRBD1
clone size: -
V gene: TRBV24-1
CDR3 protein: CATSDYRGDTQYF
CDR3 DNA: TGTGCCACCAGTGACTACAGGGGAGATACGCAGTATTTT

J gene: TRBJ2-3
D gene: -
clone size: -
V gene: TRBV7-2
CDR3 protein: CASSSGTNTDTQYF
CDR3 DNA: TGTGCCAGCAGCTCGGGGACCAACACAGATACGCAGTATTTT

J gene: TRBJ1-2
D gene: -
clone size: -
V gene: TRBV27
CDR3 protein: CASSFGSSNYGYTF
CDR3 DNA: TGTGCCAGCAGTTTTGGGTCTTCTAACTATGGCTACACCTTC

J gene: TRBJ2-7
D gene: -
clone size: -
V gene: TRBV7-8
CDR3 protein: CASSFESAGSLPYEQYF
CDR3 DNA: TGTGCCAGCAGCTTCGAGAGCGCGGGGTCGCTTCCCTACGAGCAGTACTTC

J gene: TRBJ1-1
D gene: -
clone size: -
V gene: TRBV19
CDR3 protein: CASYGTEAFF
CDR3 DNA: TGTGCCAGTTACGGCACTGAAGCTTTCTTT

J gene: TRBJ2-1
D gene: -
clone size: -
V gene: TRBV3-1
CDR3 protein: CASSQDDGAYEQFF
CDR3 DNA: TGTGCCAGCAGCCAAGACGACGGAGCGTATGAGCAGTTCTTC

J gene: TRBJ2-7
D gene: -
clone size: few
V gene: TRBV12-3/TRBV12-4
CDR3 protein: CASSLLGPEQYF
CDR3 DNA: TGTGCCAGCAGTTTATTAGGTCCGGAGCAGTACTTC

J gene: TRBJ2-1
D gene: TRBD2
clone size: -
V gene: TRBV27
CDR3 protein: CASSFSGRVNEQFF
CDR3 DNA: TGTGCCAGCAGTTTTAGCGGGAGAGTTAATGAGCAGTTCTTC

J gene: TRBJ2-7
D gene: -
clone size: -
V gene: TRBV5-5
CDR3 protein: CASSLLTGPYEQYF
CDR3 DNA: TGTGCCAGCAGCTTATTAACAGGGCCCTACGAGCAGTACTTC

J gene: TRBJ2-3
D gene: TRBD2
clone size: -
V gene: TRBV5-5
CDR3 protein: CASSYTPGLVVDTQYF
CDR3 DNA: TGTGCCAGCAGCTATACACCGGGACTAGTGGTTGATACGCAGTATTTT

J gene: TRBJ1-1
D gene: -
clone size: -
V gene: TRBV4-1
CDR3 protein: CASSQDPQIITGGTEAFF
CDR3 DNA: TGCGCCAGCAGCCAAGACCCCCAAATTATAACCGGCGGGACTGAAGCTTTCTTT

J gene: TRBJ2-7
D gene: TRBD1
clone size: -
V gene: TRBV27
CDR3 protein: CASRPPGGAYEQYF
CDR3 DNA: TGTGCCAGCAGGCCTCCAGGGGGCGCGTACGAGCAGTACTTC

J gene: TRBJ1-1
D gene: -
clone size: -
V gene: TRBV6-5
CDR3 protein: CASSLEGFTEAFF
CDR3 DNA: TGTGCCAGCAGTTTGGAGGGGTTCACTGAAGCTTTCTTT

J gene: TRBJ2-5
D gene: -
clone size: -
V gene: TRBV9
CDR3 protein: CASSAWTGETQYF
CDR3 DNA: TGTGCCAGCAGCGCATGGACTGGAGAGACCCAGTACTTC